The text below deals with one T cell receptor beta chain. What it recognizes is unknown. The use of genomic DNA as template underpinned the TCR beta VDJ and CDR3 profiling. Each CDR3 protein is one row after TCRdb ran MiXCR on the reads. The data show 400,000 to 450,000 distinct CDR3 sequences, 55% to 70% seen once. Per the germline V gene, CDR1 is SGDLS and CDR2 is YYNGEE. Trimming took off 4 bases at V and 11 bases at J, with 15 bases between the two ends. This CDR3 is built from 12 residues. The source of the sample is a study of CD8+CD57+ T cells in acquired aplastic anemia. Regarding the study as a whole: Any difference that existed in CD8+ Simpson's diversity between patients and controls was not significant. Patients and controls shared twenty-nine CD8+ CDR3 sequences, which appeared highly expressed in patients and within their immunodominant clones.

The sample comprised sorted CD4+, CD8+, or CD8+CD57+ T cells (not recorded which) from PBMCs. The rearrangement links TRBV9 to TRBJ1-1; no reliable D call. This TCR was sampled from a human donor in good health, serving as a control. The CDR3 spells CASSLYAVSAFF. CDR3 nucleotide sequence: TGTGCCAGCAGCCTATATGCCGTGAGCGCTTTCTTT.